Listed below are T cell receptor beta chains from one sample, sequenced in a study of T cells in narcolepsy. Clones were read by immunoSEQ multiplex PCR, and TCRdb kept only the in-frame ones, dropping some. The table records about 24,000 clones, approximately 60% of them present only once. Source material: memory (CD45RA-) CD4+ T cells from blood. Receptor source: a human donor in good health. CDR3s include the opening cysteine and the closing phenylalanine or tryptophan. A D gene is named only where the DNA matches it firmly. The size field is filled for only some rows; it gives once, few, many or a size class.

. | 14 | TRBD1 | TRBJ2-7 | TRBV5-4 | CASSLATGGNEQYF | TGTGCCAGCAGCTTGGCAACAGGGGGAAACGAGCAGTACTTC
. | 16 | TRBD1 | TRBJ1-1 | TRBV5-6 | CASSFITGTGTTQAFF | TGTGCCAGCAGCTTTATCACGGGGACAGGGACCACTCAAGCTTTCTTT
. | 14 | TRBD1 | TRBJ1-2 | TRBV2 | CASIKETGAYGYTF | TGTGCCAGCATTAAAGAGACAGGGGCCTATGGCTACACCTTC
. | 15 | . | TRBJ1-2 | TRBV19 | CASSTRRGENYGYTF | TGTGCCAGTAGCACAAGGAGGGGGGAGAACTATGGCTACACCTTC
. | 16 | . | TRBJ2-2 | TRBV30 | CAWRRRGFSNTGELFF | TGTGCCTGGCGGCGTAGGGGATTCTCGAACACCGGGGAGCTGTTTTTT
. | 15 | . | TRBJ2-6 | TRBV6-5 | CASSVTASGANVLTF | TGTGCCAGCTCGGTAACAGCCTCTGGGGCCAACGTCCTGACTTTC
. | 13 | . | TRBJ2-1 | TRBV29-1 | CSVETGKYNEQFF | TGCAGCGTGGAGACAGGCAAGTACAATGAGCAGTTCTTC
. | 15 | TRBD2 | TRBJ2-3 | TRBV29-1 | CSVEPPSGRGVTQYF | TGCAGCGTTGAACCCCCTAGCGGGAGGGGAGTTACGCAGTATTTT
. | 13 | TRBD1 | TRBJ1-1 | TRBV11-1 | CASSRTGGAEAFF | TGTGCCAGCAGCCGAACAGGGGGGGCTGAAGCTTTCTTT
. | 16 | TRBD1 | TRBJ2-7 | TRBV27 | CASNYRGQTPTYEQYF | TGTGCCAGCAATTACAGGGGGCAAACCCCGACCTACGAGCAGTACTTC
few | 14 | . | TRBJ1-1 | TRBV6-1 | CASSVTGRNTEAFF | TGTGCCAGCAGTGTAACGGGGCGGAACACTGAAGCTTTCTTT
few | 16 | TRBD2 | TRBJ2-7 | TRBV28 | CASNASGREGTNEQYF | TGTGCCAGCAACGCTAGCGGGAGGGAAGGAACAAACGAGCAGTACTTC
. | 16 | . | TRBJ2-5 | TRBV30 | CAWSVQRGWMGETQYF | TGTGCCTGGAGTGTACAGAGGGGGTGGATGGGAGAGACCCAGTACTTC
few | 14 | . | TRBJ1-2 | TRBV28 | CASSLGSVAYGYTF | TGTGCCAGCAGTTTGGGTTCCGTCGCCTATGGCTACACCTTC
few | 15 | . | TRBJ1-4 | TRBV5-4 | CASSLGGGRGEKLFF | TGTGCCAGCAGCTTGGGAGGGGGTAGAGGTGAAAAACTGTTTTTT
. | 20 | TRBD2 | TRBJ2-1 | TRBV6-1 | CASSVLSGGLAGSSYNEQFF | TGTGCCAGCAGTGTGCTATCAGGGGGACTAGCGGGGAGCTCCTACAATGAGCAGTTCTTC
. | 13 | . | TRBJ1-2 | TRBV30 | CAWSVERRYGYTF | TGTGCCTGGAGTGTCGAACGGCGCTATGGCTACACCTTC
. | 14 | TRBD2 | TRBJ2-5 | TRBV6-5 | CASSHPAGEETQYF | TGTGCCAGCAGTCACCCAGCGGGAGAAGAGACCCAGTACTTC
. | 15 | . | TRBJ2-1 | TRBV10-1 | CASSAGDTPLNEQFF | TGCGCCAGCAGTGCAGGGGATACTCCTCTGAATGAGCAGTTCTTC
once | 15 | TRBD1 | TRBJ1-1 | TRBV12-5 | CASGLASGGNTEAFF | TGTGCTAGTGGTTTGGCGTCAGGGGGTAACACTGAAGCTTTCTTT
. | 14 | . | TRBJ2-5 | TRBV19 | CASSASHKQETQYF | TGTGCCAGTAGTGCGTCGCACAAACAAGAGACCCAGTACTTC
. | 13 | . | TRBJ1-1 | TRBV7-9 | CASSFPQHSEAFF | TGTGCCAGCAGCTTCCCCCAGCACTCTGAAGCTTTCTTT
. | 15 | . | TRBJ1-2 | TRBV6-1 | CASSNGLGKNYGYTF | TGTGCCAGCAGCAACGGGCTGGGGAAGAACTATGGCTACACCTTC
. | 13 | . | TRBJ2-7 | TRBV25-1 | CASSEWGENEQYF | TGTGCCAGCAGTGAATGGGGGGAGAACGAGCAGTACTTC
. | 14 | . | TRBJ1-4 | TRBV6-1 | CASIPRGRPEKLFF | TGTGCCAGCATCCCTAGGGGTAGACCGGAAAAACTGTTTTTT
once | 17 | . | TRBJ2-2 | TRBV7-9 | CASSSSPLEGYTGELFF | TGTGCCAGCAGCTCCTCGCCTTTAGAGGGATATACCGGGGAGCTGTTTTTT
. | 12 | . | TRBJ2-7 | TRBV6-5 | CASRATTVEQYF | TGTGCCAGCAGGGCTACGACAGTTGAGCAGTACTTC
few | 14 | TRBD1 | TRBJ1-2 | TRBV5-1 | CASSQTGEGYGYTF | TGCGCCAGCAGCCAGACAGGGGAGGGCTATGGCTACACCTTC
. | 15 | TRBD1 | TRBJ1-6 | TRBV28 | CASSPWDRDNSPLHF | TGTGCCAGCAGTCCGTGGGACAGGGACAATTCACCCCTCCACTTT
. | 15 | . | TRBJ1-2 | TRBV6-1 | CASSEVGEANYGYTF | TGTGCCAGCAGTGAAGTGGGGGAGGCTAACTATGGCTACACCTTC
. | 11 | . | TRBJ2-5 | TRBV6-1 | CASSPLDVQYF | TGTGCCAGCAGTCCCTTAGACGTGCAGTACTTC
. | 15 | TRBD1 | TRBJ2-7 | TRBV19 | CASSTESGTGARQYF | TGTGCCAGTAGTACTGAATCCGGGACAGGGGCTCGACAGTACTTC
. | 14 | . | TRBJ2-1 | TRBV7-9 | CASSTEGIGTEQFF | TGTGCCAGCAGCACAGAAGGGATCGGGACCGAGCAGTTCTTC
few | 14 | . | TRBJ1-6 | TRBV6-1 | CASSESGYNSPLHF | TGTGCCAGCAGTGAATCAGGGTACAATTCACCCCTCCACTTT
. | 13 | . | TRBJ1-5 | TRBV11-2 | CASSLDSGKPQHF | TGTGCCAGCAGCTTAGATTCAGGGAAGCCCCAGCATTTT
few | 14 | TRBD1 | TRBJ2-4 | TRBV6-1 | CASTSSGGDGIQYF | TGTGCCAGCACGTCCTCAGGGGGCGATGGCATTCAGTACTTC
. | 15 | TRBD2 | TRBJ2-1 | TRBV5-1 | CASSLKSSGSNEQFF | TGCGCCAGCAGCTTGAAGTCTAGCGGAAGCAATGAGCAGTTCTTC
. | 13 | . | TRBJ2-1 | TRBV7-8 | CASSAPRRDEQFF | TGTGCCAGCAGCGCCCCGCGGCGGGACGAGCAGTTCTTC
. | 15 | . | TRBJ1-6 | TRBV28 | CASSLRGFYNSPLHF | TGTGCCAGCAGTTTAAGGGGGTTCTATAATTCACCCCTCCACTTT
. | 14 | TRBD2 | TRBJ2-1 | TRBV2 | CASRLAGQTNEQFF | TGTGCCAGCAGACTAGCGGGACAGACCAATGAGCAGTTCTTC
. | 13 | . | TRBJ2-2 | TRBV30 | CAWTYANTGELFF | TGTGCCTGGACATACGCGAACACCGGGGAGCTGTTTTTT
few | 15 | . | TRBJ2-3 | TRBV5-1 | CASSLAHPGEDTQYF | TGCGCCAGCAGCTTGGCCCACCCTGGGGAGGATACGCAGTATTTT
few | 13 | TRBD1 | TRBJ1-2 | TRBV28 | CASSFENDRVGTF | TGTGCCAGCAGTTTCGAAAACGACAGGGTGGGCACCTTC
. | 16 | . | TRBJ2-2 | TRBV5-1 | CASSLVGGLNTGELFF | TGCGCCAGCAGCTTGGTCGGGGGGCTGAACACCGGGGAGCTGTTTTTT
few | 13 | . | TRBJ2-2 | TRBV7-8 | CASSFAGTGELFF | TGTGCCAGCAGCTTCGCAGGCACCGGGGAGCTGTTTTTT
. | 14 | . | TRBJ1-2 | TRBV4-1 | CASSQTPGDYGYTF | TGCGCCAGCAGCCAAACCCCGGGTGACTATGGCTACACCTTC
. | 16 | TRBD1 | TRBJ2-3 | TRBV5-1 | CASSLSAGTGEDTQYF | TGCGCCAGCAGCTTGTCGGCCGGGACAGGGGAAGATACGCAGTATTTT
. | 13 | . | TRBJ1-5 | TRBV18 | CASSGDPNQPQHF | TGTGCCAGCTCAGGGGACCCAAATCAGCCCCAGCATTTT
. | 13 | . | TRBJ2-7 | TRBV18 | CASSPGQSYEQYF | TGTGCCAGCTCACCTGGACAGTCCTACGAGCAGTACTTC
. | 16 | . | TRBJ2-3 | TRBV15 | CATSRGKRGKSDTQYF | TGTGCCACCAGCAGAGGCAAAAGGGGAAAGTCAGATACGCAGTATTTT
. | 13 | . | TRBJ2-1 | TRBV12-5 | CASGLGQGGEQFF | TGTGCTAGTGGTTTGGGCCAGGGAGGTGAGCAGTTCTTC
. | 14 | . | TRBJ1-6 | TRBV7-8 | CASSFSPRNSPLHF | TGTGCCAGCAGCTTTTCTCCCCGGAATTCACCCCTCCACTTT
. | 16 | . | TRBJ1-3 | TRBV18 | CASSPPMKFSGNTIYF | TGTGCCAGCTCACCACCGATGAAGTTCTCTGGAAACACCATATATTTT
. | 13 | . | TRBJ1-5 | TRBV30 | CAWSSAGNQPQHF | TGTGCCTGGAGTTCTGCGGGCAATCAGCCCCAGCATTTT
. | 13 | . | TRBJ1-6 | TRBV6-1 | CASRTADNSPLHF | TGTGCCAGCAGGACAGCTGATAATTCACCCCTCCACTTT
. | 12 | . | TRBJ2-7 | TRBV30 | CAWSGGGYEQYF | TGTGCCTGGAGTGGAGGAGGGTACGAGCAGTACTTC